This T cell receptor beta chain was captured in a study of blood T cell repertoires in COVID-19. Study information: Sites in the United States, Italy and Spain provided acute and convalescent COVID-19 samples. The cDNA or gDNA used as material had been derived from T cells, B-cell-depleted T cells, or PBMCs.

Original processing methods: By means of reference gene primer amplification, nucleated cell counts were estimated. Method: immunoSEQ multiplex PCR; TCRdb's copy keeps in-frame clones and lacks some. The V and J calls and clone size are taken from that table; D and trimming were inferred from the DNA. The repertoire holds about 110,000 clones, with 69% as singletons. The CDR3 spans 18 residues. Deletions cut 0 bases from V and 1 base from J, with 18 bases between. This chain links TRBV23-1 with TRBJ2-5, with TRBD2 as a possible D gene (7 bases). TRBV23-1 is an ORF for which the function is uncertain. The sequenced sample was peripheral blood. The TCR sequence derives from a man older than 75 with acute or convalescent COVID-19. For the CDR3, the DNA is TGCGCCAGCAGTCAATCTCGTGGAAGGGAGGGGGGCCAAGAGACCCAGTACTTC. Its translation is CASSQSRGREGGQETQYF.